The clone carrying this TCR beta chain showed up just a few times. The record originates from a study of T cells in Graves' hyperthyroidism and ophthalmopathy. From RNA transcripts, TCR beta CDR3 regions were amplified. Primed by the HTBI set, a first-round RT-PCR was run on the TCR CDR3. TCRdb reanalysed the multiplex PCR reads using MiXCR and keeps one entry per CDR3 protein. The sample consists of about 570,000 distinct CDR3 sequences, around 45% of them appearing once. Orbital computed tomography and thyroid ultrasound, together with serum TRAb and thyroxine and clinical symptoms, were used for diagnoses. This receptor was identified in an adult woman with Graves' disease, either hyperthyroidism or ophthalmopathy (not recorded which). Source material: peripheral blood or thyroid tissue (not recorded which).

The CDR3 nucleotides are TGCAGCGTCGCGGGACAGGGATACACTGAAGCTTTCTTT. Translating it yields CSVAGQGYTEAFF. This chain links TRBV29-1 with TRBJ1-1; 9 bases match TRBD1. After removal of 6 bases from V and 3 bases from J, the junction contained 5 bases not matched to a gene. Germline CDR1 SQVTM, CDR2 ANQGSEA. The CDR3 is made up of 13 amino acids.